This TCR beta chain comes out of a study of identical twins. The study's findings and limits: Fewer insertions marked abundant cord blood beta clonotypes; young adult naive trended weakly, memory not at all.

CDR3 length equals 14 residues. Between the trimmed V and J ends, which lost 2 bases and 7 bases, there was a span of 9 bases. Germline CDR1 MNHEY, CDR2 SVGAGI. There are many counts of this clonotype. Its antigen is not identified. Template switching added a universal primer site; cDNA carried unique molecular identifiers. MiXCR was run by TCRdb on the 5' RACE reads, yielding one entry per CDR3 protein. The sample has about 160,000 distinct CDR3 sequences; under 4.5% are singletons. Every sampled donor was Caucasian and healthy. The sequence was obtained from a man aged 18 to 29 in good health. The rearrangement uses TRBV6-5 and TRBJ1-6; D is ambiguous. The sequenced material came from memory T cells sorted from blood. This CDR3 is CASSYGQENSPLHF. CDR3 in DNA: TGTGCCAGCAGTTACGGGCAGGAGAATTCACCCCTCCACTTT.